This paragraph covers one T cell receptor beta chain sequence. Its cognate antigen is unknown. CDR1 is GTSNPN, CDR2 SVGIG, per germline (reference sequence). The V segment lost 5 bases and the J segment 1 base; nucleotides outside the gene matches: 2. CDR3 length: 15 amino acids. Only in-frame clones appear in the TCRdb table, and some are missing; sequencing was by immunoSEQ multiplex PCR. Here the sample spans roughly 200,000 clones, 85% to 95% being singletons. This specimen comes from a study of T cell responses to AZD1222 COVID-19 vaccine. Findings and limits, study-wide: Across the whole spike, CD4 TCRs peaked at regions 160-218 and 743-854. Donor demographics were predominantly white British with a female majority; clonal diversity may be underestimated. Spike-specific TCR breadth and depth were elevated following two AZD1222 doses.

This material consisted of peripheral blood, taken on day 0 of MenACWY control vaccination. J is TRBJ2-5 and V is TRBV30, with 15 nucleotides matching TRBD2. The sequence derives from an adult in good health. CDR3 loop: CAWGLAGGIQETQYF. DNA of the CDR3: TGTGCCTGGGGACTAGCGGGGGGGATCCAAGAGACCCAGTACTTC.